These 5 T cell receptor beta chains came from one sample sequenced in a study of neurological immune-mediated disorders (dated by TCRdb to between 2018 and 2020). Library method: 5' RACE. For sequencing, an Illumina HiSeq 2500 was employed. TCRdb handled the public reads itself, with Q25 trimming in fastp and clone calling in MiXCR, and kept productive beta chains. Merged by CDR3 protein, the rows form single entries marked with the most common genes and DNA. A total of about 62,000 distinct CDR3 sequences appear in this sample, approximately 4.6% of them only once. Roughly 3.2% of the sample comes from the top ten. Material for sequencing was PBMCs. All receptors derive from a woman aged 45-65 years with multiple sclerosis.

This clonotype was counted ten times or more. The rearrangement joins TRBV7-9 to TRBJ1-2, with 8 nucleotides matching TRBD1. With 5 bases clipped from V and 0 bases from J, the junction kept 2 bases outside the gene matches. Germline-derived CDR1 and CDR2 are SEHNR and FQNEAQ (reference sequence). CDR3 length: 14 residues. DNA of the CDR3: TGTGCCAGCAGCAGGACAGGGCCTAACTATGGCTACACCTTC. This sequence encodes CASSRTGPNYGYTF.

This clonotype was seen many times. CDR3 nucleotides: TGTGCCAGCAGCACCCACAGGGGGCAAGATGAAAAACTGTTTTTT. Its translation: CASSTHRGQDEKLFF. The rearrangement joins TRBV11-2 to TRBJ1-4; TRBD1 matches 9 bases. The V gene's germline CDR1 is SGHAT and CDR2 FQNNGV. Trimming cost V 5 bases and J 6 bases; bases outside gene matches: 7. The CDR3 length is 15 residues. Together with reference TRBV11-2 and TRBJ1-4, the CDR3 gives the full variable domain: EAGVAQSPRYKIIEKRQSVAFWCNPISGHATLYWYQQILGQGPKLLIQFQNNGVVDDSQLPKDRFSAERLKGVDSTLKIQPAKLEDSAVYLCASSTHRGQDEKLFFGSGTQLSVL.

This clonotype was observed a handful of times. The chain employs TRBV20-1 and TRBJ1-4; D ambiguous. The CDR3 length is 13 residues. CDR1 is DFQATT, CDR2 SNEGSKA, per germline (reference sequence). V was cut by 3 bases and J by 7 bases, with 12 bases left in between. For the CDR3, the DNA is TGCAGTGCTAGTGGGGAGGAGGGTGAAAAACTGTTTTTT. Translated, it gives CSASGEEGEKLFF.

This clonotype was detected many times. V usage is TRBV7-8 and J usage is TRBJ2-3; 7 bases agree with TRBD2. This CDR3 is built from 17 residues. The J segment lost 4 bases and the V segment lost 5 bases, leaving 15 bases of the junction unmatched. Germline CDR1 is SGHVS and CDR2 is FQNEAQ. CDR3 residues: CASSVYIAGPGADTQYF. For the CDR3, the DNA is TGTGCCAGCAGCGTATACATAGCGGGCCCTGGGGCAGATACGCAGTATTTT.

This clonotype was seen at least ten times. The rearrangement links TRBV18 to TRBJ1-1; D unresolved. The CDR3 loop spans 14 amino acids. Germline CDR1 reads KGHSH; CDR2 reads LQKENI. V was trimmed by 0 bases and J by 5 bases, leaving 10 bases between them. The CDR3 loop reads CASSPPSVRTEAFF. The CDR3, as DNA: TGTGCCAGCTCACCACCATCAGTCAGAACTGAAGCTTTCTTT.